This T cell receptor (beta chain) was recovered during a study of blood T cell repertoires in COVID-19. At the level of the study: The origin of the acute and convalescent COVID-19 samples was the United States, Italy and Spain.

V shed 7 bases, J shed 5 bases, and the junction held 8 bases outside the gene matches. This CDR3 has 13 residues. CDR1 SQVTM and CDR2 ANQGSEA come from the germline V gene. Profiling relied on immunoSEQ multiplex PCR, and the TCRdb table lists in-frame clones only, not all of them. This table has about 38,000 clones, around 81% appearing once. This clone showed up just once. The clonotype comes from a man in his forties or fifties with active COVID-19. The sequencing input was peripheral blood. The chain carries TRBV29-1 and TRBJ1-2; 9 nucleotides align to TRBD1. The CDR3 DNA reads TGCAGCGCTAGTCGGGGACAGGGATATGGCTACACCTTC. Amino acid sequence: CSASRGQGYGYTF.